A single T cell receptor beta chain is shown here with its context. No antigen is known for it. Per-base qualities were not stored, and no clone one base away is much larger. The data derive from a study of T cell repertoires in aging, cancer and after chemotherapy (dated by TCRdb to about 2019). Context from the whole study: Donors spanned six age groups from 30 or younger to 70 or older, with at least three individuals per group. In the hematological group, the paired samples taken before and after chemotherapy came from chronic lymphocytic leukemia patients who were treated with regimens based on fludarabine or bendamustine. The full dataset contained 8.5 million to 10 million TCR reads. Peripheral blood TCR beta repertoires from healthy donors and cancer patients were profiled to examine immunoaging and T cell reconstitution after chemotherapy. Alongside under 100 healthy donors serving as a reference group, the cohort included some 220 cancer patients, of whom roughly 90 had hematological cancers and more than 120 had solid cancers. What the research found in general, with its limitations: Compared with age-matched healthy donors, untreated patients with either hematological or solid cancers had significantly lower TCR diversity in the blood along with higher clonality. Lymphoid organ infiltration was present in hematological cancer patients, and this infiltration may itself impair thymic emigration or peripheral T cell expansion. In healthy donors, the drop in TCR diversity with age came mainly from a loss of richness, whereas in cancer patients a loss of evenness also played a part. According to the authors, the repertoire data do not allow conclusions to be drawn about immunological memory after chemotherapy. In both cancer cohorts, the median generation probability rose over the chemotherapy interval, which suggests that the repertoire was reconstituted through rebound thymic output.

The germline V and J ends show losses of 1 base and 2 bases respectively, and no gene match explains 2 bases of the junction. Counted from cysteine to phenylalanine, this CDR3 has 15 amino acids. Only the CDR3 part of the read is kept: 45 bases, read in frame from the first base. Rearranged TRB sequences spanning V, D and J segments were amplified in a multiplex touch-down PCR with a mixed TRB-A/B primer pool. Illumina adapters and sample indices were attached to the amplicons in two consecutive PCR reactions using Phusion HS II polymerase. Amplicons were gel-purified using the NucleoSpin Gel and PCR Clean-up kit and were subsequently checked with Qubit and an Agilent 2100 Bioanalyzer. Libraries were sequenced on an Illumina MiSeq using 600-cycle, single-indexed, paired-end runs. The published analysis was carried out like this. MiXCR versions 2.12 and 3.0.5 were used to process the TRB sequences. Each unique CDR3 nucleotide sequence counted as one clone, and only productive sequences with at least two reads were retained. The repertoire metrics were Shannon diversity, evenness, clonality (defined as one minus evenness), and alpha-parameterized diversity profiles covering alpha 0 to 5. Generation probabilities of clones in paired pre- and post-chemotherapy samples were computed with the IGoR algorithm. TCRdb applied fastp at Q25 and MiXCR to the public reads, then kept only in-frame beta chains. Here each entry gathers all rows of one CDR3 protein and keeps the most common genes and DNA. These V and J calls originate from TCRdb's pipeline instead of the authors' own analysis. Across this sample there are roughly 2,000 distinct CDR3 sequences, with nearly 35% seen only once. Roughly 50% of the sample comes from the top ten.

TCR beta rearrangements were amplified from genomic DNA isolated from peripheral blood, not from sorted cells or RNA. The source material was blood. This receptor was identified in a human donor with a blood cancer. The chain is encoded by TRBV12-3 or TRBV12-4 joined to TRBJ2-5; TRBD2 lines up with 9 middle nucleotides. The base sequence is TGTGCCAGCAGTTTAGAGCGGGGGGTTCAAGAGACCCAGTACTTC. Its amino acids are CASSLERGVQETQYF.